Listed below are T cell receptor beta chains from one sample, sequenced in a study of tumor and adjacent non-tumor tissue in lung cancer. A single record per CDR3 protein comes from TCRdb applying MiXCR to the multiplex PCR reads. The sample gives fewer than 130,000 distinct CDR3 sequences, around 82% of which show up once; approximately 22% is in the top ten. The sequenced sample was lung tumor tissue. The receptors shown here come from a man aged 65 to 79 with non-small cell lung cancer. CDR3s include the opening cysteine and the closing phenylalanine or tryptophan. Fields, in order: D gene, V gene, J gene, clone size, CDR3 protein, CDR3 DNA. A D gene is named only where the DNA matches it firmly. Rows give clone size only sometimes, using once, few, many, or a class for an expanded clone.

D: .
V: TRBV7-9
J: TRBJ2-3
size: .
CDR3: CASSSPRDMQYF
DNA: TGTGCCAGTAGCTCCCCCCGTGATATGCAGTATTTT

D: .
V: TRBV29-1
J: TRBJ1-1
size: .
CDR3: CSVDGEGNTEAFF
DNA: TGCAGCGTTGACGGGGAAGGGAACACTGAAGCTTTCTTC

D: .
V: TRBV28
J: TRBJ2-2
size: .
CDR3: CASSFLQSYTGELFF
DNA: TGTGCCAGCAGTTTTTTACAGAGCTACACCGGGGAGCTGTTTTTT

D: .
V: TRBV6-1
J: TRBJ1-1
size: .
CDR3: CASSERSNFHTEAFF
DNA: TGTGCCAGCAGTGAACGAAGCAACTTTCACACTGAAGCTTTCTTT

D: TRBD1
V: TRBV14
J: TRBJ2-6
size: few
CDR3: CASSRFSQGANSGANVLTF
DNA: TGTGCCAGCAGTCGCTTTAGTCAGGGGGCCAACTCTGGGGCCAACGTCCTGACTTTC

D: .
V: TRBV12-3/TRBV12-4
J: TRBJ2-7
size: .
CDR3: CASSLWTDQNF
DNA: TGTGCCAGCAGTTTGTGGACCGACCAGAACTTC

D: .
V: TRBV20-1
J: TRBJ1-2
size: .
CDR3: CSARHGAGYTF
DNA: TGCAGTGCTAGACACGGTGCTGGCTACACCTTC

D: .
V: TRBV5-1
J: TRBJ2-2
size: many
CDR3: CASSLGGRDTGELFF
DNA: TGCGCCAGCAGCTTGGGTGGGCGCGACACCGGGGAGCTGTTTTTT

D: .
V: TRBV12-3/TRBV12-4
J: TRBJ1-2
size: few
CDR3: CASSFWPNYGYTF
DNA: TGTGCCAGCAGTTTCTGGCCGAACTATGGTTACACCTTC

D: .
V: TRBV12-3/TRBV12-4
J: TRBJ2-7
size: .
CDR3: CASSSSWGSYKQYF
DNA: TGTGCCAGCAGTTCATCGTGGGGGAGCTACAAGCAGTACTTC

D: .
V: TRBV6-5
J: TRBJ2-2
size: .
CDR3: CVSSYLRRAAGELLF
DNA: TGCGTCAGCAGTTACCTCCGAAGGGCCGCCGGGGAGCTGCTTTTT

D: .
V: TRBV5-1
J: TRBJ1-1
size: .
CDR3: CTSSKKTVMNTEAFF
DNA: TGCACCAGCAGCAAGAAGACAGTGATGAACACTGAAGCTTTCTTT

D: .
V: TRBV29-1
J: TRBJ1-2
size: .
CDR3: CSVGGVIMDGYTF
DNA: TGCAGCGTTGGGGGGGTTATTATGGATGGCTACACCTTC

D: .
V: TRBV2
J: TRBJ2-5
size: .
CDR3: CISGTGGKTQYF
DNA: TGTATCAGCGGAACGGGGGGCAAGACCCAGTACTTC

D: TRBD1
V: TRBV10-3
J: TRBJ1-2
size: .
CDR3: CASISEPMTGGGYTF
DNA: TGTGCGTCCATCAGTGAGCCGATGACAGGGGGAGGCTACACCTTC

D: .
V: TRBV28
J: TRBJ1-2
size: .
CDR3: CTSWPSGAPYGYTF
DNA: TGTACCAGCTGGCCCTCCGGGGCACCCTATGGCTACACCTTC